This entry is about one T cell receptor beta chain. The antigen is not known. These data originate in a study of cytomegalovirus exposure and HLA in healthy donors. Study results and caveats: Cytomegalovirus-associated status was assigned to 164 TCR beta chains. There were some public TCRs occurring in many donors, but most TCR sequences were rare.

V trimming: 4 bases; J trimming: 1 base; junction bases outside the gene matches: 12. This CDR3 has 18 amino acids. Per the germline V gene, CDR1 is SGHRS and CDR2 is YFSETQ. Method: immunoSEQ multiplex PCR; TCRdb's copy keeps in-frame clones and lacks some. The table has roughly 350,000 clones, 86% seen once. This receptor was taken from a woman between 18 and 30 years old in good health and CMV-seronegative. The chain has TRBV5-1 and TRBJ2-7, with TRBD2 identical over 12 bases. The sample was PBMCs. The CDR3 protein is CASSDGLAGGIQSYEQYF. The CDR3 region has the DNA TGCGCCAGCAGCGACGGGCTAGCGGGAGGGATTCAATCCTACGAGCAGTACTTC.